A selection of T cell receptor beta chains follows, all from one sample in a study of cytomegalovirus exposure and HLA in healthy donors. Clones were sequenced by immunoSEQ multiplex PCR, and TCRdb holds only the in-frame ones, with some missing. The table lists about 140,000 clones, approximately 80% of them singletons. Sequenced input: PBMCs. These receptors originate from a male donor in good health and CMV-seronegative. The CDR3 runs from the conserved cysteine through the conserved F or W. Each record gives: D gene, J gene, V gene, clone size, CDR3 protein, CDR3 DNA. D genes are given only for firm matches. Not every row has a clone size; where given, it reads once, few, many or a size class.

>-|TRBJ2-3|TRBV10-1|-
CASSERNRRDTQYF
TGCGCCAGCAGTGAACGGAACAGGCGGGATACGCAGTATTTT
>-|TRBJ1-2|TRBV10-2|-
CASSARDNGYTF
TGCGCCAGCAGTGCCAGGGATAATGGCTACACCTTC
>TRBD2|TRBJ2-2|TRBV18|-
CASSPLLSGSIGELFF
TGTGCCAGCTCACCTCTCCTTAGCGGGAGCATCGGGGAGCTGTTTTTT
>TRBD1|TRBJ1-5|TRBV4-3|-
CASSQGQGDQPQHF
TGCGCCAGCAGCCAAGGACAGGGGGATCAGCCCCAGCATTTT
>-|TRBJ1-6|TRBV4-1|-
CASSQEGRVAPLHF
TGCGCCAGCAGCCAAGAAGGCAGGGTCGCACCCCTCCACTTT
>-|TRBJ2-4|TRBV6-4|-
CASSDRVLLAGGGTKNIQYF
TGTGCCAGCTCGGACAGGGTTCTACTAGCGGGTGGGGGGACCAAAAACATTCAGTACTTC
>-|TRBJ2-5|TRBV9|-
CASSGTDFQETQYF
TGTGCCAGCAGCGGAACGGACTTTCAAGAGACCCAGTACTTC
>TRBD1|TRBJ1-2|TRBV7-9|-
CASSLRGQGPGYTF
TGTGCCAGCAGCTTGAGAGGACAGGGGCCTGGCTACACCTTC
>-|TRBJ1-5|TRBV10-3|few
CAISQGRGNQPQHF
TGTGCCATCTCGCAGGGAAGGGGCAATCAGCCCCAGCATTTT
>TRBD1|TRBJ2-1|TRBV11-2|few
CASSLDLSTGVMVF
TGTGCCAGCAGCTTAGACCTCTCGACAGGGGTAATGGTCTTC
>-|TRBJ2-7|TRBV4-2|-
CASSQAGGITNYEQYF
TGTGCCAGCAGCCAAGCTGGTGGCATCACCAACTACGAGCAGTACTTC
>TRBD1|TRBJ2-7|TRBV27|few
CASSRDRVYEQYF
TGTGCCAGCAGCCGGGACAGGGTCTACGAGCAGTACTTC
>-|TRBJ2-7|TRBV6-1|-
CASSGGSYEQYF
TGTGCCAGCAGTGGCGGCAGCTACGAGCAGTACTTC
>-|TRBJ1-5|TRBV27|-
CASSLERYQPQHF
TGTGCCAGCAGTTTAGAGCGGTATCAGCCCCAGCATTTT
>TRBD2|TRBJ2-1|TRBV11-2|-
CASRRTSGGIHNEQFF
TGTGCCAGCAGACGTACTAGCGGGGGGATCCACAATGAGCAGTTCTTC
>TRBD1|TRBJ1-2|TRBV7-8|-
CASSSGQGVYGYTF
TGTGCCAGCAGTTCGGGACAGGGGGTCTATGGCTACACCTTC
>TRBD1|TRBJ1-2|TRBV28|-
CASRTGTNYGYTF
TGTGCCAGTCGGACAGGGACTAACTATGGCTACACCTTC
>-|TRBJ2-7|TRBV4-1|-
CASSLRSEQYF
TGCGCCAGCAGCCTGAGGTCGGAGCAGTACTTC
>-|TRBJ2-7|TRBV5-4|-
CASSFSLGAPEQYF
TGTGCCAGCAGCTTTAGTTTGGGGGCCCCCGAGCAGTACTTC
>-|TRBJ2-6|TRBV4-1|few
CASSQVGRSSGANGLTF
TGCGCCAGCAGCCAAGTAGGACGCTCCTCTGGGGCCAACGGCCTGACTTTC
>TRBD2|TRBJ2-7|TRBV7-8|-
CASSLPPTAGDPYEQYF
TGTGCCAGCAGCTTACCCCCCACTGCGGGGGATCCCTACGAGCAGTACTTC
>TRBD1|TRBJ2-2|TRBV7-6|-
CASSHAAFETGPTGELFF
TGTGCCAGCAGCCACGCCGCTTTCGAGACAGGGCCCACCGGGGAGCTGTTTTTT
>TRBD1|TRBJ2-5|TRBV7-2|-
CASSPGQGQETQYF
TGTGCCAGCAGCCCAGGACAGGGACAAGAGACCCAGTACTTC
>TRBD1|TRBJ1-2|TRBV7-2|-
CASSYSQGQGYTF
TGTGCCAGCAGCTACTCCCAGGGACAGGGCTACACCTTC
>-|TRBJ1-3|TRBV6-1|-
CASSEALTVPSGNTIYF
TGTGCCAGCAGTGAAGCCCTGACAGTGCCCTCTGGAAACACCATATATTTT
>TRBD1|TRBJ1-2|TRBV10-2|-
CASSMTGQGNYGYTF
TGCGCCAGCAGTATGACAGGGCAGGGGAACTATGGCTACACCTTC
>TRBD2|TRBJ2-1|TRBV5-5|-
CASSLGAVSGGPSEQFF
TGTGCCAGCAGCTTGGGTGCCGTTTCGGGGGGGCCATCCGAGCAGTTCTTC
>TRBD1|TRBJ1-2|TRBV29-1|-
CSVRPDQGANGYTF
TGCAGCGTCCGACCAGACCAGGGGGCGAATGGCTACACCTTC
>-|TRBJ1-2|TRBV6-6|-
CASSYSDTPTYGYTF
TGTGCCAGCAGTTACTCAGACACACCCACCTATGGCTACACCTTC
>TRBD1|TRBJ2-1|TRBV7-8|few
CASSYDPGTGNNEQFF
TGTGCCAGCAGCTACGATCCCGGGACAGGGAACAATGAGCAGTTCTTC
>-|TRBJ2-3|TRBV1|-
CTSRISGRFKTDTQYF
TGCACCAGCAGAATTAGCGGGAGATTTAAGACAGATACGCAGTATTTT
>TRBD1|TRBJ2-7|TRBV4-1|-
CASSQPEQGFYEQYF
TGCGCCAGCAGCCAGCCCGAACAGGGGTTCTACGAGCAGTACTTC
>TRBD1|TRBJ2-1|TRBV10-1|-
CASSEGDRLSSNEQFF
TGCGCCAGCAGTGAGGGGGACAGACTTAGTTCCAATGAGCAGTTCTTC
>-|TRBJ2-3|TRBV5-1|-
CASSPPRLTDTQYF
TGCGCCAGCAGCCCCCCCCGACTCACAGATACGCAGTATTTT
>-|TRBJ1-2|TRBV7-9|-
CSSSLRSYGYTF
TGTTCCAGCAGCTTAAGGAGTTATGGCTACACCTTC
>TRBD1|TRBJ2-6|TRBV7-8|few
CASSLGQGFAGANGLTF
TGTGCCAGCAGCCTGGGACAGGGCTTCGCTGGGGCCAACGGCCTGACTTTC